This T cell receptor (beta chain) comes out of a study of T cell changes during pregnancy in multiple sclerosis. Only in-frame clones appear in the TCRdb table, and some are missing; sequencing was by immunoSEQ multiplex PCR. In the table there are tens of thousands of clones, roughly nine tenths of which are singletons. V lost 4 bases to trimming and J lost 4 bases, with 16 bases between them. This CDR3 has 15 residues. In germline, CDR1 is SNHLY, CDR2 FYNNEI. The clonotype was recovered from a female donor in good health, enrolled as a control in a pregnancy study. V and J are TRBV2 and TRBJ1-1, with a weak D call TRBD1 (5 bases). Sequencing used CD4+ T cells from peripheral blood mononuclear cells, obtained in the third trimester of pregnancy. The CDR3 sequence: CASSVEAGSGTEAFF. The CDR3 nucleotides read TGTGCCAGCAGTGTTGAGGCAGGGTCGGGCACTGAAGCTTTCTTT.